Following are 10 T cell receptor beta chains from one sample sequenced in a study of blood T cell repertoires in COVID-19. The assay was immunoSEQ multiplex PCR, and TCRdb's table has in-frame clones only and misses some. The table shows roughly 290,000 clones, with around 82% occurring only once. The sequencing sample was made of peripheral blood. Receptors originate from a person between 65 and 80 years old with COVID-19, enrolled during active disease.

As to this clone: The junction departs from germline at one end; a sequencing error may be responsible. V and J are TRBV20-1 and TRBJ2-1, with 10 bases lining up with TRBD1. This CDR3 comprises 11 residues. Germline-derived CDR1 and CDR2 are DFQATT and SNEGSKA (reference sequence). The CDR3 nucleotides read TGCAGTGCTGGGCCCGGGACAGGGGTGGTCTTC. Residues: CSAGPGTGVVF.

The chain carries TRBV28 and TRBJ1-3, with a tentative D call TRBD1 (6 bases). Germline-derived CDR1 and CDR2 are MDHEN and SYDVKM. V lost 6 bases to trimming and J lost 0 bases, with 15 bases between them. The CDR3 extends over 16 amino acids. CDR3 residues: CASSPGGLSSGNTIYF. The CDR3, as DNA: TGTGCCAGCAGCCCCGGGGGGCTGAGCTCTGGAAACACCATATATTTT.

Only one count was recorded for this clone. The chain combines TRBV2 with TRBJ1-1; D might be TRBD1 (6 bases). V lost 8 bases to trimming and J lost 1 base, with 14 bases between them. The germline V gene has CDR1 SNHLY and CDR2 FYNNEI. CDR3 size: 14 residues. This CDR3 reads CASLTGFKNTEAFF. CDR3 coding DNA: TGTGCCAGCCTTACAGGGTTTAAGAACACTGAAGCTTTCTTT.

DNA of the CDR3: TGTGCCAGCAGCTTTCAGGGGGACTATGGCTACACCTTC. Translation: CASSFQGDYGYTF. The genes are TRBV7-9 and TRBJ1-2; 7 nucleotides align to TRBD1. Trimming at V came to 3 bases and at J to 3 bases, leaving 1 base not matched to a gene. CDR3 length: 13 amino acids. The germline V gene has CDR1 SEHNR and CDR2 FQNEAQ (reference sequence).

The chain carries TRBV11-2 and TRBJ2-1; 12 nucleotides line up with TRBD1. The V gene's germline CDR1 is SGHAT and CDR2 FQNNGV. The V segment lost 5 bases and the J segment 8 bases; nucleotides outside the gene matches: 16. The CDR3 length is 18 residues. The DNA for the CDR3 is TGTGCCAGCAGCCGGACCGCCGGGGGGGGACAGGGGGCATATGAGCAGTTCTTC. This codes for CASSRTAGGGQGAYEQFF.

The CDR3 sequence is CSVGTGTDEDIGWWNTIYF. The DNA of the CDR3 is TGCAGCGTCGGTACCGGGACAGACGAAGATATCGGTTGGTGGAACACCATATATTTT. V usage is TRBV29-1 and J usage is TRBJ1-3, with TRBD1 matching 7 bases. The CDR3 sequence is 19 residues long. V gave up 6 bases and J gave up 7 bases; unmatched junction bases: 27. Per germline, CDR1 SQVTM and CDR2 ANQGSEA. Based on the CDR3 plus reference TRBV29-1 and TRBJ1-3, the full variable domain is SAVISQKPSRDICQRGTSLTIQCQVDSQVTMMFWYRQQPGQSLTLIATANQGSEATYESGFVIDKFPISRPNLTFSTLTVSNMSPEDSSIYLCSVGTGTDEDIGWWNTIYFGEGSWLTVV.

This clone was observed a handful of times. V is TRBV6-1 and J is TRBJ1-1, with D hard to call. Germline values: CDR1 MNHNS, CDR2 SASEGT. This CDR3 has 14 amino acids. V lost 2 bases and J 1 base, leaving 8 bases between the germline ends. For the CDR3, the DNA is TGTGCCAGCAGTGAATCTCGACAGAACACTGAAGCTTTCTTT. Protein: CASSESRQNTEAFF.

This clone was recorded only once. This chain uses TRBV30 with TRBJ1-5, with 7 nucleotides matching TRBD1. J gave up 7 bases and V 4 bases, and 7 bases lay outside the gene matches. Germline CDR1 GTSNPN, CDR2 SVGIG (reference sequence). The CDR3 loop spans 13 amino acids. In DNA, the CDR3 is TGTGCCTGGACTTCAGGGGGTGGCCAGCCCCAGCATTTT. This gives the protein CAWTSGGGQPQHF.

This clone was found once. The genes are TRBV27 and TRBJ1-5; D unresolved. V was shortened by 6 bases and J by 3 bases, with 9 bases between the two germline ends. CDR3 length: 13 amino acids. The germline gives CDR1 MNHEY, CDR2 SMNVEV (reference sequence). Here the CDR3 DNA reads TGTGCCAGCAGAACCGGTAACAATCAGCCCCAGCATTTT. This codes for CASRTGNNQPQHF.

The CDR3 DNA is TGTGCCAGCATGGAGGGTTTTATATGGTATGGCTACACCTTC. Its protein is CASMEGFIWYGYTF. V and J are TRBV2 and TRBJ1-2; the D is unclear. Germline assignment: CDR1 SNHLY and CDR2 FYNNEI. This CDR3 region has 14 residues. V was cut by 7 bases and J by 5 bases, with 17 bases left in between.